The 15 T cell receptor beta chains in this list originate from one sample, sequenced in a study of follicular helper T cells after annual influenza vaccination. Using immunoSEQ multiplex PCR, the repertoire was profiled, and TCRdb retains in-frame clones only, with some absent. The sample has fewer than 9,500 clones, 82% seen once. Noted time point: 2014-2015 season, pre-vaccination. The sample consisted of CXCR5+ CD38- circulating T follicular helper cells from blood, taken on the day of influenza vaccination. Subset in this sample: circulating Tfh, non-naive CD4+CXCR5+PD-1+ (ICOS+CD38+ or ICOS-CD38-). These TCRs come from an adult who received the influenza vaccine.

The CDR3 nucleotides read TGTGCCAGCAGCTCTACCCCCAGGGCGAACACTGAAGCTTTCTTT. Its translation: CASSSTPRANTEAFF. This sequence joins TRBV5-6 and TRBJ1-1, with D possibly TRBD1 on 5 matching bases. V was cut by 3 bases and J by 1 base, with 13 bases left in between. CDR1 is SGHDT and CDR2 is YYEEEE in the germline V gene. The CDR3 loop spans 15 amino acids.

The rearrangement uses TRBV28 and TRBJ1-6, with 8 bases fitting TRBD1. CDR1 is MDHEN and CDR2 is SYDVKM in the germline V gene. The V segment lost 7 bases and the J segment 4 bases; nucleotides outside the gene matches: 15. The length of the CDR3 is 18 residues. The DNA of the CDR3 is TGTGCCAGCACCCCCCCCCAGGGGGCGTACATATATAATTCACCCCTCCACTTT. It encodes CASTPPQGAYIYNSPLHF.

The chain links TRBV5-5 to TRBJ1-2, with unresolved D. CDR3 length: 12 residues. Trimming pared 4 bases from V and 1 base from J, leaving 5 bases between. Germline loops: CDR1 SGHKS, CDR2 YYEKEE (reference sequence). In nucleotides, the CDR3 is TGTGCCAGCAGCCCGGATAACTATGGCTACACCTTC. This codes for CASSPDNYGYTF.

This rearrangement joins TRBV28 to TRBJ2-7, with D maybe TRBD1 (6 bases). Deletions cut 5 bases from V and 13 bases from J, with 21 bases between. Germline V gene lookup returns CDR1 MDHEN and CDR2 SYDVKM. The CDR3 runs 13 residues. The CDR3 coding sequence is TGTGCCAGCAGTGGAGGACAGCCCCTCCGCCTTTACTTC. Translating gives CASSGGQPLRLYF.

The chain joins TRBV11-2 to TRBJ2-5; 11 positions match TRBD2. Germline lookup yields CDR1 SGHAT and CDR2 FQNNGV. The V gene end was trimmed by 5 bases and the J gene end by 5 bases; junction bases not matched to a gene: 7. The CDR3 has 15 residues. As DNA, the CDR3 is TGTGCCAGCAGCACCCGACTAGCGGGGTGGGAGACCCAGTACTTC. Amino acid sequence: CASSTRLAGWETQYF. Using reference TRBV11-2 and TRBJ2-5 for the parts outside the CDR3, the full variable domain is EAGVAQSPRYKIIEKRQSVAFWCNPISGHATLYWYQQILGQGPKLLIQFQNNGVVDDSQLPKDRFSAERLKGVDSTLKIQPAKLEDSAVYLCASSTRLAGWETQYFGPGTRLLVL.

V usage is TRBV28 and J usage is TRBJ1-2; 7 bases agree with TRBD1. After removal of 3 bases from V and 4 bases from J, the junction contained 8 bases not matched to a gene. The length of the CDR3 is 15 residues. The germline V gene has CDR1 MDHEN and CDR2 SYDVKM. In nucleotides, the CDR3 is TGTGCCAGCAGTTTGGAAGTCGGACAGGCCTATGGCTACACCTTC. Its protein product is CASSLEVGQAYGYTF.

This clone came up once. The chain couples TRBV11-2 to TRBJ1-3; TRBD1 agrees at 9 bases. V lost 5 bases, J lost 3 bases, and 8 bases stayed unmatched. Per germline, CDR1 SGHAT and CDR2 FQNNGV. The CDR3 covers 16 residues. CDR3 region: CASSALQGAGGNTIYF. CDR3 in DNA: TGTGCCAGCAGCGCATTACAGGGGGCTGGTGGAAACACCATATATTTT.

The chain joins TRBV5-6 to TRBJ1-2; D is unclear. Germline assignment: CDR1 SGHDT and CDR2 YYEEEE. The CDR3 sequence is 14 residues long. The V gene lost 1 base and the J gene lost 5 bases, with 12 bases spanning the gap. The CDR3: CASSLSNAFYGYTF. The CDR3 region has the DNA TGTGCCAGCAGCTTGTCGAACGCTTTTTATGGCTACACCTTC.

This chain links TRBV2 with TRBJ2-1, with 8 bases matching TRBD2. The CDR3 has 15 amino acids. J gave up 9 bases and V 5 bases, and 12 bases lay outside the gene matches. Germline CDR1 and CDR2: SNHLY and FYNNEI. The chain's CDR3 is CASSLSRGAEGEQFF. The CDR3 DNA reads TGTGCCAGCAGTCTCTCGCGGGGGGCTGAGGGTGAGCAGTTCTTC.

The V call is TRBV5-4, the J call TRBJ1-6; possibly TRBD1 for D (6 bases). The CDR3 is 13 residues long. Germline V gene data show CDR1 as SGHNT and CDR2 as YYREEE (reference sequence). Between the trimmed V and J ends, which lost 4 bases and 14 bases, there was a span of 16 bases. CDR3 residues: CASSPPDRESLHF. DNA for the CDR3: TGTGCCAGCAGCCCACCGGACAGAGAATCCCTCCACTTT. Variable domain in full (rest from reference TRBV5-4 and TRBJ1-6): ETGVTQSPTHLIKTRGQQVTLRCSSQSGHNTVSWYQQALGQGPQFIFQYYREEENGRGNFPPRFSGLQFPNYSSELNVNALELDDSALYLCASSPPDRESLHFGNGTRLTVT.

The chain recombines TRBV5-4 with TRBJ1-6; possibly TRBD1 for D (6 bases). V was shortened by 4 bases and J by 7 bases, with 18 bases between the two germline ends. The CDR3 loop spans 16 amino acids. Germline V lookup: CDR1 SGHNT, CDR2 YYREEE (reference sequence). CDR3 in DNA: TGTGCCAGCAGCCATGCTTCCACAGGGAAAAATTCACCCCTCCACTTT. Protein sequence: CASSHASTGKNSPLHF.

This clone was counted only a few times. The chain's CDR3 is CASSQGALSTNSPLHF. The CDR3 region has the DNA TGTGCCAGCAGCCAAGGGGCACTTTCGACCAATTCACCCCTCCACTTT. The chain uses TRBV7-6 and TRBJ1-6, with D possibly matching TRBD1 (5 bases). CDR3 size: 16 residues. Trimming removed 5 bases at V and 7 bases at J, with 18 bases between. Germline lookup yields CDR1 SGHVS and CDR2 FNYEAQ. Based on the CDR3 plus reference TRBV7-6 and TRBJ1-6, the full variable domain is GAGVSQSPRYKVTKRGQDVALRCDPISGHVSLYWYRQALGQGPEFLTYFNYEAQQDKSGLPNDRFSAERPEGSISTLTIQRTEQRDSAMYRCASSQGALSTNSPLHFGNGTRLTVT.

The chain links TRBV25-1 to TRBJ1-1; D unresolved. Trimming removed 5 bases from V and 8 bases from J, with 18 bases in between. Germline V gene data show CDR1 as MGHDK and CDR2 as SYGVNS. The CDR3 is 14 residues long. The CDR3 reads CASSKPGARGEAFF. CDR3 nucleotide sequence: TGTGCCAGCAGTAAGCCGGGAGCCCGCGGGGAAGCTTTCTTT.

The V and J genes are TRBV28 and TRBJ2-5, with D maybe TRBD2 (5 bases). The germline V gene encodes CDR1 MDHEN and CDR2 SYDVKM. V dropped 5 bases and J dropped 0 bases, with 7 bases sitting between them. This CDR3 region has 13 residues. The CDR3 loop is CASSPGDQETQYF. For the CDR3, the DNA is TGTGCCAGCAGTCCCGGGGACCAAGAGACCCAGTACTTC. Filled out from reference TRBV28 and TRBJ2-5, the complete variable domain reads DVKVTQSSRYLVKRTGEKVFLECVQDMDHENMFWYRQDPGLGLRLIYFSYDVKMKEKGDIPEGYSVSREKKERFSLILESASTNQTSMYLCASSPGDQETQYFGPGTRLLVL.

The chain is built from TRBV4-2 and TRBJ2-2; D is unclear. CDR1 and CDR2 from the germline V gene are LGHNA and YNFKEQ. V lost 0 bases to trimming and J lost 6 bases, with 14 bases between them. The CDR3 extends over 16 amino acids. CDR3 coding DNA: TGTGCCAGCAGCCAAGATCCCCTCACCGAGCCCGGGGAGCTGTTTTTT. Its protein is CASSQDPLTEPGELFF.